A selection of T cell receptor beta chains follows, all from one sample in a study of CD4 T cells in relation to SARS-CoV-2 and coronaviruses. Data came from immunoSEQ multiplex PCR; TCRdb stores just in-frame clones and leaves some out. The data contain 55,000 to 75,000 clones, 80% to 90% of them seen just once; the ten biggest clones take up 1.5% to 2%. Sequencing input: memory CD4+ T cells from PBMCs. Receptor source: a human donor in good health. The CDR3 runs from the conserved cysteine through the conserved F or W. The order of the fields is J gene, V gene, CDR3 protein.

j_call: TRBJ2-2
v_call: TRBV5-3
cdr3_aa: CARSRPTTGELFF

j_call: TRBJ2-7
v_call: TRBV11-2
cdr3_aa: CASSPPVRREQYF

j_call: TRBJ1-2
v_call: TRBV28
cdr3_aa: CATLLEGGYGYTF

j_call: TRBJ1-1
v_call: TRBV3-1/TRBV3-2
cdr3_aa: CASSQDGASGFF

j_call: TRBJ1-2
v_call: TRBV7-9
cdr3_aa: CASNQEGTDGYTF

j_call: TRBJ1-6
v_call: TRBV27
cdr3_aa: CASSLGAPGAASPLHF

j_call: TRBJ2-7
v_call: TRBV28
cdr3_aa: CASSGPLATYEQYF

j_call: TRBJ1-5
v_call: TRBV28
cdr3_aa: CASSPGIGGRNQPQHF

j_call: TRBJ2-3
v_call: TRBV3-1/TRBV3-2
cdr3_aa: CASSQSRGSDTQYF

j_call: TRBJ2-3
v_call: TRBV18
cdr3_aa: CASSPTGTSSDTQYF

j_call: TRBJ1-1
v_call: TRBV20-1
cdr3_aa: CSAWGNTEAFF

j_call: TRBJ1-4
v_call: TRBV4-3
cdr3_aa: CASSQTRRGEKLFF

j_call: TRBJ2-1
v_call: TRBV7-7
cdr3_aa: CASSLNSGISNEQFF

j_call: TRBJ2-3
v_call: TRBV5-1
cdr3_aa: CASSIQGVVTDTQYF

j_call: TRBJ2-7
v_call: TRBV6-5
cdr3_aa: CASSPGTPYEQYF

j_call: TRBJ1-5
v_call: TRBV19
cdr3_aa: CASSIGDQPQHF

j_call: TRBJ2-3
v_call: TRBV9
cdr3_aa: CASSGFERSTDTQYF

j_call: TRBJ2-1
v_call: TRBV27
cdr3_aa: CASSLDPGSERVSYNEQFF

j_call: TRBJ2-5
v_call: TRBV5-8
cdr3_aa: CASSFQGGETQYF

j_call: TRBJ1-1
v_call: TRBV7-2
cdr3_aa: CASSRDRANTEAFF

j_call: TRBJ2-1
v_call: TRBV7-9
cdr3_aa: CASSPGLADYNEQFF

j_call: TRBJ1-3
v_call: TRBV28
cdr3_aa: CASSRTPSGNTIYF

j_call: TRBJ1-1
v_call: TRBV12-3/TRBV12-4
cdr3_aa: CASTSTTHEAFF